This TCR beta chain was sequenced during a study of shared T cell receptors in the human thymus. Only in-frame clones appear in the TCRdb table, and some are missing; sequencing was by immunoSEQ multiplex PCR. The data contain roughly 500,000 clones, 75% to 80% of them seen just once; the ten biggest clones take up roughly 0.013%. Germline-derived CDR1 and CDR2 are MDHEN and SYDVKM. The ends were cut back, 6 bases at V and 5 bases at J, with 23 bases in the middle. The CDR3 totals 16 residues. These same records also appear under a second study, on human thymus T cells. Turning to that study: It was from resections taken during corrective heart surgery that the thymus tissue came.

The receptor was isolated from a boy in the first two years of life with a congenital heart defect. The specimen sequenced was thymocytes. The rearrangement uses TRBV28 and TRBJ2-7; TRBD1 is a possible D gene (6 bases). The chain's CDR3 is CASSLALYRVRNEQYF. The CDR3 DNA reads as TGTGCCAGCAGCCTCGCCCTCTACAGGGTTCGGAACGAGCAGTACTTC.